Sequencing of this TCR beta chain was carried out in a study of OX40 agonist ivuxolimab in advanced cancers. Across the study: One patient with hepatocellular carcinoma and two with cutaneous melanoma, three in all, had partial responses.

The method was immunoSEQ multiplex PCR; TCRdb's version includes in-frame clones alone and lacks a portion of them. This sample has 45,000 to 55,000 clones, with roughly 87% found just once. CDR1 and CDR2 (germline): SGDLS, YYNGEE. The CDR3 covers 14 residues. V was pared by 3 bases and J by 1 base, with 10 bases between. The V call is TRBV9, the J call TRBJ1-1; the D gene is possibly TRBD1 (5 bases). The material was CD4+ or CD8+ T cells sorted from blood, obtained in a trial of the OX40 agonist ivuxolimab. This sequence originates from an adult with an advanced solid tumor such as melanoma, head and neck, liver or kidney cancer. CDR3 sequence (DNA): TGTGCCAGCAGCGCTCGGGGGTGGAACACTGAAGCTTTCTTT. Its translation: CASSARGWNTEAFF.